The clone carrying this T cell receptor beta chain came up many times. Antigen unknown. This specimen comes from a study of T cells after yellow fever vaccination. For the study at large: With SMART-Seq v4 Ultra Low Input, the fractions containing low cell numbers were prepared.

TCRdb ran MiXCR on the 5' RACE reads and lists one entry per CDR3 protein. Of under 200,000 distinct CDR3 sequences listed, more than 9.5% are singletons. General observations from the study: Booster samples showed a return of most primary-vaccination clones (approximately 95% CD4, 85% to 90% CD8).

Looked up from germline, CDR1 is MNHNY and CDR2 is SVGAGI (reference sequence). The CDR3 consists of 13 residues. The trim removed 7 bases at V and 8 bases at J, leaving 8 bases unmatched. The TCR was taken from a man younger than 30 who received the YFV17D yellow fever vaccine. This specimen consisted of CD8+ T cells sorted from PBMCs, obtained 15 days after the yellow fever booster vaccination. The rearrangement joins TRBV6-6 to TRBJ1-5; 7 nucleotides align to TRBD1. In nucleotides, the CDR3 is TGTGCCAGCACCCCGGACAGGTCGGAGCCCCAGCATTTT. Residues: CASTPDRSEPQHF.